The entry below describes one T cell receptor (beta chain). Antigen specificity is unknown. Sequenced by immunoSEQ multiplex PCR; TCRdb stores in-frame clones only, minus some. Of about 2 million clones detected, 85% to 95% appear once; the ten largest clones hold 0.13%. This sample was included in a study of shared clonotypes between healthy human individuals. Whole-study findings and limits: Generally, naive subsets came out with larger estimated richness than memory subsets.

Every donor, a Caucasian adult, lived in Nashville, Tennessee. This clonotype originated in a man aged 18 to 35 in good health. Sample: naive CD4+ T cells sorted from blood. The subset was: CD45RA+ positively selected.

CDR3 DNA: TGCGCCAGCAGCCCCGGATCTAGCGGCTCCTACGAGCAGTACTTC. Protein sequence: CASSPGSSGSYEQYF. This chain joins TRBV5-1 and TRBJ2-7, with 7 bases identical to TRBD2. Germline V lookup: CDR1 SGHRS, CDR2 YFSETQ. V was pared by 4 bases and J by 0 bases, with 7 bases of the junction left unmatched. The CDR3 has 15 residues.